What follows is one TCR beta chain and its context. Its specificity is unknown. These data belong to a study of cytomegalovirus exposure and HLA in healthy donors. Study results and caveats: Relative to equally common others, HLA-associated TCR beta chains showed greater clonal expansion in a later analysis. It has been reported that TCR beta sequences accurately predicted the HLA-A and HLA-B alleles of most subjects. Highly shared variants forming one cluster were likely a sequencing artifact. In vitro, a few CMV-associated chains proved specific for CMV antigens.

The PCR had 60 Vbeta and 13 Jbeta primers. Measured with immunoSEQ multiplex PCR; TCRdb has only the in-frame clones, and not every one. Of tens of thousands of clones listed, approximately 82% are singletons. Sample: PBMCs. The receptor's source is a woman aged 18-30 years in good health and CMV-seropositive.

The DNA of the CDR3 is TGTGCCAGCAGGCAGGGCTACAATCAGCCCCAGCATTTT. It specifies CASRQGYNQPQHF. The chain recombines TRBV27 with TRBJ1-5; possible D gene TRBD1, 5 bases. Germline assignment: CDR1 MNHEY and CDR2 SMNVEV (reference sequence). The ends were cut back, 6 bases at V and 3 bases at J, with 9 bases in the middle. CDR3 length: 13 amino acids.